The following is a T cell receptor beta chain sequence with its context. The entry originates in a study of blood T cell repertoires in COVID-19. Study in general: Spain, Italy and the United States supplied samples that represented acute and convalescent COVID-19. Sources were T cells, B-cell-depleted T cells, or PBMCs; the material itself was cDNA or gDNA.

CDR3 length: 15 residues. V gave up 3 bases and J gave up 1 base, with 12 bases separating them. Per the germline V gene, CDR1 is LNHDA and CDR2 is SQIVND (reference sequence). The repertoire was sequenced with immunoSEQ multiplex PCR; TCRdb's copy has only in-frame clones and lacks some. The table shows 90,000 or so clones, with over 80% occurring only once. The receptor comes from a human donor in a cohort sampled during active COVID-19. Sequenced sample: peripheral blood. This chain uses TRBV19 with TRBJ1-1; a possible D gene is TRBD1 (5 bases). This chain's CDR3 is CASSISRQRNTEAFF. The CDR3 nucleotides are TGTGCCAGTAGTATCTCCAGACAGAGGAACACTGAAGCTTTCTTT.